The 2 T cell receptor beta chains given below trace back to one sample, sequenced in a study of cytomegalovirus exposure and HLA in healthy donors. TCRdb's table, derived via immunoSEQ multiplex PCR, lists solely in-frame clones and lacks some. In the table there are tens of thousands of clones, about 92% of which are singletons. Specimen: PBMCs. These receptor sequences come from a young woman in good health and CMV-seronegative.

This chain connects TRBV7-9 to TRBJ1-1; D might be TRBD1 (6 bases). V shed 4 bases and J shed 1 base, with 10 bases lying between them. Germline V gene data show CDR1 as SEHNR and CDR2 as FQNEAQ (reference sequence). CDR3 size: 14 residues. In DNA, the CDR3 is TGTGCCAGCAGCTGGACAGCCAGGAACACTGAAGCTTTCTTT. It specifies CASSWTARNTEAFF. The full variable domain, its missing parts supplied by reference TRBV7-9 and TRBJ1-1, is DTGVSQNPRHKITKRGQNVTFRCDPISEHNRLYWYRQTLGQGPEFLTYFQNEAQLEKSRLLSDRFSAERPKGSFSTLEIQRTEQGDSAMYLCASSWTARNTEAFFGQGTRLTVV.

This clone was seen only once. This CDR3 reads CASSPTANTGELFF. The CDR3 nucleotides read TGTGCCAGCAGTCCTACTGCGAACACCGGGGAGCTGTTTTTT. J is TRBJ2-2 and V is TRBV6-8; the D is unclear. Trimming stripped 5 bases from V and 0 bases from J, with 7 bases between. This CDR3 comprises 14 residues. The V gene's germline CDR1 is MNHGY and CDR2 SAAAGT.